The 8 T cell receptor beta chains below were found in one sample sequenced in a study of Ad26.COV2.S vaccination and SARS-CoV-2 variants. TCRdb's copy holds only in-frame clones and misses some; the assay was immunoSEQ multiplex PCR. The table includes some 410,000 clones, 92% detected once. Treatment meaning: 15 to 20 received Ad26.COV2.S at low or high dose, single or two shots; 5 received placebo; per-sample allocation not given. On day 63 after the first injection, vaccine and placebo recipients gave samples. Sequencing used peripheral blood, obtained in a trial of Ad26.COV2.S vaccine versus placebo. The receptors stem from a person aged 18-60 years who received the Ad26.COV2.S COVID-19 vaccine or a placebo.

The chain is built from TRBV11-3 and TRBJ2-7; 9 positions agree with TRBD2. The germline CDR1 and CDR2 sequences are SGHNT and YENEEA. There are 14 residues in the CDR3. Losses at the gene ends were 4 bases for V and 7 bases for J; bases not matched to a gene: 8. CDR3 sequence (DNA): TGTGCCAGCAGCTCTAGCGGGGACGGGGGAGAGCAGTACTTC. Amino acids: CASSSSGDGGEQYF.

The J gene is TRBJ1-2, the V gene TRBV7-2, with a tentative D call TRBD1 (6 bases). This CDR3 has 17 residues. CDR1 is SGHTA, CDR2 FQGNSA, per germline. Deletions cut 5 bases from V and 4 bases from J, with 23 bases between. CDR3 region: CASSHKGGIIGAYGYTF. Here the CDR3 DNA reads TGTGCCAGCAGCCATAAAGGGGGGATTATCGGGGCCTATGGCTACACCTTC.

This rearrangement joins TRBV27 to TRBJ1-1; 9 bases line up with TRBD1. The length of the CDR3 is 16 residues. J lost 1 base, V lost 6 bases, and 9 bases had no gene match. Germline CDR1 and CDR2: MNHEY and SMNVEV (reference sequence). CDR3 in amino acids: CASRDYGTGKNTEAFF. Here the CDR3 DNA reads TGTGCCAGCAGGGATTATGGGACAGGGAAGAACACTGAAGCTTTCTTT.

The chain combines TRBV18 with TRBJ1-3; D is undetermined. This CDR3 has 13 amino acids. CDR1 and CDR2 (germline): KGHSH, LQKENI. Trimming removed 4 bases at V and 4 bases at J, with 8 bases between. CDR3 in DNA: TGTGCCAGCTCACTAGGGCTGGGAAACACCATATATTTT. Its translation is CASSLGLGNTIYF.

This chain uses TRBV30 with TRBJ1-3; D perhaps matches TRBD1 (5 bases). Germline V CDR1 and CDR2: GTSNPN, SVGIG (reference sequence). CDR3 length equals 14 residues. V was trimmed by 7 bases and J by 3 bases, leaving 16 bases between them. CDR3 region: CASKTGVLGNTIYF. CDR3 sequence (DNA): TGTGCCTCTAAAACAGGAGTACTTGGAAACACCATATATTTT.

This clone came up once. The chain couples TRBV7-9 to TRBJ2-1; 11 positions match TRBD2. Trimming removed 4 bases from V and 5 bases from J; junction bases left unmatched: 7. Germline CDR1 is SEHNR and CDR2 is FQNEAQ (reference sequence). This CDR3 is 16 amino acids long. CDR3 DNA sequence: TGTGCCAGCAGCTCGATCAAGACTAGCGGGGACAATGAGCAGTTCTTC. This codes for CASSSIKTSGDNEQFF.

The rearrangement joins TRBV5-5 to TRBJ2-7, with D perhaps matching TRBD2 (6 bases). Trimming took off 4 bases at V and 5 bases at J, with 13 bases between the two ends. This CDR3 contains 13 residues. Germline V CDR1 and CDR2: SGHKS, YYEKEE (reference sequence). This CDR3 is CASSRIWEDEQYF. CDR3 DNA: TGTGCCAGCAGCAGGATATGGGAGGACGAGCAGTACTTC.

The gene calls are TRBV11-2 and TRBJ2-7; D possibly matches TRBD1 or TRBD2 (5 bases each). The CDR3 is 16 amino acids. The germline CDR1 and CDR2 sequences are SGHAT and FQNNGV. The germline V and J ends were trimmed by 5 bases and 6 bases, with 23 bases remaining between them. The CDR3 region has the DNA TGTGCCAGCAGCAGGTCGTCCGGGACGGATCCGCGCGAGCAGTACTTC. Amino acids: CASSRSSGTDPREQYF.